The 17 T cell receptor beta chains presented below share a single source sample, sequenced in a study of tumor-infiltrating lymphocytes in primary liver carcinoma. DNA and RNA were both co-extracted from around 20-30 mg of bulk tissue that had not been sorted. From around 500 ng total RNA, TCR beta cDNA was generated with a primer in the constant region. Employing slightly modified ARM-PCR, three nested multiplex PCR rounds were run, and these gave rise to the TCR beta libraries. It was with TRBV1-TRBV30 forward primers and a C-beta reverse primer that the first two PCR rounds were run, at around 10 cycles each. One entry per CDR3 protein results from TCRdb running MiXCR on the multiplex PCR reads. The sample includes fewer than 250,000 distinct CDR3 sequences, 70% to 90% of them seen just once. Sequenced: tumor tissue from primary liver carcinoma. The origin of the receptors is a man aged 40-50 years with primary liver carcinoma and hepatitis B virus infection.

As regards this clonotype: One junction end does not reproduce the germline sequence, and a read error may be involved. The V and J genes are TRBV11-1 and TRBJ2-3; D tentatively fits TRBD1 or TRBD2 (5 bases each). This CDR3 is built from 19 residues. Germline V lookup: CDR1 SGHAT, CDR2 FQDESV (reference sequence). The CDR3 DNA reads TGTGCCAACAGCTCTGGGGGAAGCTCTGTCGGAGCCAGCACAGATACGCAGTATTTT. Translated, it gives CANSSGGSSVGASTDTQYF.

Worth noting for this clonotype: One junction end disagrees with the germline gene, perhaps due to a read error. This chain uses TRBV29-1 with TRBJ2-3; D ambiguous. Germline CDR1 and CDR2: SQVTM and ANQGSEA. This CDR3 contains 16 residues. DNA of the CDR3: TGCAGCGCCGCTGGAGTGGACGGACGTAGCAGAGATGCGCAGTATTTT. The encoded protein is CSAAGVDGRSRDAQYF.

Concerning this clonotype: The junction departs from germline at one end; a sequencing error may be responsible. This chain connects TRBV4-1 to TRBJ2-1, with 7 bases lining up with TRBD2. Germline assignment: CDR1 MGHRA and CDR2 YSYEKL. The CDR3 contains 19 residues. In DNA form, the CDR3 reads TGCGCCAGCGGCCAAGACCGAAGAGGGAGGGCCAGGATTCGCAATGAGCAGTTCTTC. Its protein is CASGQDRRGRARIRNEQFF.

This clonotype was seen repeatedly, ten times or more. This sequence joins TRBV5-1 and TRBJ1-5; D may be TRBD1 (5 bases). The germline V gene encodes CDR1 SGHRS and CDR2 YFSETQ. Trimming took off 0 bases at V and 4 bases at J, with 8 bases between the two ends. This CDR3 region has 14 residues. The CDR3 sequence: CASSLGDLNQPQHF. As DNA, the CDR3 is TGCGCCAGCAGCTTGGGGGACCTAAATCAGCCCCAGCATTTT.

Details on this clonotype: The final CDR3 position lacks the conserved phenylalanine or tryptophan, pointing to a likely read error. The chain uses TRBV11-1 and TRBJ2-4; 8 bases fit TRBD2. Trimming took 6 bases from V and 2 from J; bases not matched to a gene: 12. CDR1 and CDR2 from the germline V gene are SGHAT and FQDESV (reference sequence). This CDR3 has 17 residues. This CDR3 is CASRFPGSSGTKNIQYL. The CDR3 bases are TGTGCCAGCAGATTTCCGGGGAGTAGCGGGACCAAAAACATTCAGTACCTC.

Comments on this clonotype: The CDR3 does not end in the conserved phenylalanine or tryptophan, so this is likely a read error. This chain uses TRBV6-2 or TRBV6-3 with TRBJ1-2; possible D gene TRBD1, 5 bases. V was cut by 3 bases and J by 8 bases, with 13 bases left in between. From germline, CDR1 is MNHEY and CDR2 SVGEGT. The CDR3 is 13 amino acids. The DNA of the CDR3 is TGTGCCAGCAGTTATCTGGACAAAGGCGGCTACACCATT. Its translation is CASSYLDKGGYTI.

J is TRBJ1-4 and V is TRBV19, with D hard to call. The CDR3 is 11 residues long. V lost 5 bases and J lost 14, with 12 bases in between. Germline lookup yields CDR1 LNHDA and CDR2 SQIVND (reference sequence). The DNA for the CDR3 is TGTGCCAGTAGTGCATCACCGAACCTGTTTTTT. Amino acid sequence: CASSASPNLFF.

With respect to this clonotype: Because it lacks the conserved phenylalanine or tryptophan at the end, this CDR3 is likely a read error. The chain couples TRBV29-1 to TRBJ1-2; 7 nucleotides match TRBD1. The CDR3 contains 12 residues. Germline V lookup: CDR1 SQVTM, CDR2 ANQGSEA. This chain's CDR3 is CNVMTGREGYTL. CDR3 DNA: TGCAACGTCATGACAGGGAGGGAGGGCTACACCTTA.

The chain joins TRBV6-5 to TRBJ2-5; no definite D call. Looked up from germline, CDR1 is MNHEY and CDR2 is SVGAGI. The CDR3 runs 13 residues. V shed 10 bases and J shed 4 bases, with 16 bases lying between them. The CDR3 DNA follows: TGTGCCATCAGCCGCATGGGAAGAGAGACCCAGTACTTC. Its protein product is CAISRMGRETQYF.

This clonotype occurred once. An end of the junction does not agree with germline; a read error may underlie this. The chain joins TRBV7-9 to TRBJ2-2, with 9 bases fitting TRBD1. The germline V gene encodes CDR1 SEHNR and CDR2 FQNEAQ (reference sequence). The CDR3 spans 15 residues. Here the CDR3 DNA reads TGTGCCAGCAGCGCCGGGACAGGGATGGCAGCGGAGGTGTTTTTT. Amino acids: CASSAGTGMAAEVFF.

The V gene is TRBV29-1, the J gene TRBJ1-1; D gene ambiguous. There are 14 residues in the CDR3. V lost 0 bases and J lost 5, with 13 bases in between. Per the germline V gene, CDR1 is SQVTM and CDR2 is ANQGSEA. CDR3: CSVEDWTGRTEAFF. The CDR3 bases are TGCAGCGTTGAAGATTGGACGGGGAGGACTGAAGCTTTCTTT.

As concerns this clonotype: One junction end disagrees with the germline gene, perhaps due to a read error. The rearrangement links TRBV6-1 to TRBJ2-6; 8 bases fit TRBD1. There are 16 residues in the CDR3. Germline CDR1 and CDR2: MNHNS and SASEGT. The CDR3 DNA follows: TGTGCCGGTACCGGTACAGGGGGTGCTGGGGCCAACTTCCTGACTTTC. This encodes CAGTGTGGAGANFLTF.

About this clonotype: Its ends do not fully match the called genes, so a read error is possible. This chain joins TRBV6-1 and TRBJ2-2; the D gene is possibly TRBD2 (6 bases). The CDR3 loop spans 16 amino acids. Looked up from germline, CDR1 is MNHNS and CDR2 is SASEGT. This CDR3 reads CARSEVPTSLPEELFF. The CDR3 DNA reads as TGTGCCAGAAGTGAAGTCCCTACTAGCTTACCCGAGGAGCTGTTTTTT.

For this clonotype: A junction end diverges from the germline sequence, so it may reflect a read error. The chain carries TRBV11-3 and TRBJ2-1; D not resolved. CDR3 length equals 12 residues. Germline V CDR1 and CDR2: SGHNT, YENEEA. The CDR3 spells CTSNLNANEQIF. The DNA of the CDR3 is TGTACCAGCAACTTAAACGCCAATGAGCAGATCTTC.

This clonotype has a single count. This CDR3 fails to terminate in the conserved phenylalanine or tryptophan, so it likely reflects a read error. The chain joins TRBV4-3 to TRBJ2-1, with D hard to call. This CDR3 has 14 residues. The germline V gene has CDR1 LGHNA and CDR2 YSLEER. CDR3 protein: CASSQDASYKEQFY. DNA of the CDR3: TGCGCCAGCAGCCAAGATGCGTCCTACAAAGAGCAGTTCTAC.

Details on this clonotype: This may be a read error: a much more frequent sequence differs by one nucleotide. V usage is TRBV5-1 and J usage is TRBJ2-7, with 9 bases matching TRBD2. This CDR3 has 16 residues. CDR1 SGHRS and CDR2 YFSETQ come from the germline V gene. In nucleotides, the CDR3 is TGCGCCAGCAGCTTAGAATCTAGCGGGATCGCCTACAAGCAGTACTTC. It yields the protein CASSLESSGIAYKQYF. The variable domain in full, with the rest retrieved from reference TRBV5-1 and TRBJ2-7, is KAGVTQTPRYLIKTRGQQVTLSCSPISGHRSVSWYQQTPGQGLQFLFEYFSETQRNKGNFPGRFSGRQFSNSRSEMNVSTLELGDSALYLCASSLESSGIAYKQYFGPGTRLTVT.

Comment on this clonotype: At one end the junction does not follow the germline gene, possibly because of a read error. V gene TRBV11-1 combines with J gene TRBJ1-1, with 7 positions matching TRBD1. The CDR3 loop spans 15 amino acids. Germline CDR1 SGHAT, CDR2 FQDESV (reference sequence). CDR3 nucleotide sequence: TGTGCCAGCAGCCCGCGACAGGGTCGGAACACTGGAGCTTCCTTC. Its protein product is CASSPRQGRNTGASF.